This T cell receptor beta chain stems from a study of T cells in localized non-small cell lung cancer. Study conclusions and caveats: Sequence data derive from only one tumor region, so heterogeneity remains possible.

Losses at the gene ends were 4 bases for V and 0 bases for J; bases not matched to a gene: 12. The CDR3 is made up of 17 amino acids. Germline V gene sequence: CDR1 SGHDT, CDR2 YYEEEE. Generated by immunoSEQ multiplex PCR, the TCRdb table keeps only in-frame clones and is missing some. This sample has roughly 38,000 clones, with around 79% found just once. As concerns this clone: Its antigen is unknown.

The TCR was taken from a male donor older than 55 with stage III squamous cell lung carcinoma. The J gene is TRBJ1-2, the V gene TRBV5-6, with 7 bases matching TRBD1. Sequenced here: peripheral blood, sampled before any cancer treatment. In DNA form, the CDR3 reads TGTGCCAGCAGCGGGTTTGGGACAGAAAACACTAACTATGGCTACACCTTC. This translates into CASSGFGTENTNYGYTF.